The 24 T cell receptor beta chains below were found in one sample sequenced in a study of a mutant IDH1 vaccine in newly diagnosed glioma. Time point of the sample: baseline, week 1 (first vaccination visit). As for treatment: pre-vaccination baseline after standard-of-care therapy. Sequencing used immunoSEQ multiplex PCR; TCRdb keeps in-frame clones, though not all of them. The table lists 35,000 to 40,000 clones, roughly 90% of them singletons. The source was PBMCs, collected from a glioma patient treated with radiotherapy, temozolomide or both. These TCRs come from a man between 18 and 35 years old with glioma.

This clone has more than one count but fewer than ten. The chain joins TRBV7-9 to TRBJ1-1; 9 bases fit TRBD1. Germline CDR1 is SEHNR and CDR2 is FQNEAQ (reference sequence). Germline trimming cut 3 bases from V and 4 bases from J; bases unmatched to any gene: 9. This CDR3 has 16 residues. Here the CDR3 reads CASSLMTGGKATEAFF. The CDR3 DNA reads TGTGCCAGCAGCTTGATGACAGGGGGTAAGGCCACTGAAGCTTTCTTT. Complete variable domain (other parts from reference TRBV7-9 and TRBJ1-1): DTGVSQNPRHKITKRGQNVTFRCDPISEHNRLYWYRQTLGQGPEFLTYFQNEAQLEKSRLLSDRFSAERPKGSFSTLEIQRTEQGDSAMYLCASSLMTGGKATEAFFGQGTRLTVV.

The genes are TRBV5-8 and TRBJ2-7, with D perhaps TRBD2 (5 bases). This CDR3 is 12 amino acids long. Germline lookup yields CDR1 SGHTS and CDR2 YDEGEE. Trimming removed 2 bases from V and 3 bases from J, with 6 bases in between. The CDR3 DNA reads as TGTGCCAGCAGCTTCGAGGGCTACGAGCAGTACTTC. Amino acid sequence: CASSFEGYEQYF.

The chain employs TRBV14 and TRBJ2-2, with no clear D. The CDR3 has 13 residues. Germline lookup yields CDR1 SGHDN and CDR2 FVKESK. V was shortened by 3 bases and J by 4 bases, with 6 bases between the two germline ends. The CDR3 DNA follows: TGTGCCAGCAGCCAGTTCAGCACCGGGGAGCTGTTTTTT. Protein: CASSQFSTGELFF.

V is TRBV30 and J is TRBJ2-2; D is undetermined. V lost 3 bases, J lost 5 bases, and 7 bases lay in between. Germline CDR1 GTSNPN, CDR2 SVGIG (reference sequence). The CDR3 contains 12 residues. The CDR3 protein is CAWRWATGELFF. CDR3 coding DNA: TGTGCCTGGAGGTGGGCGACCGGGGAGCTGTTTTTT.

Turning to this clone: Relative to the germline gene, one junction end is altered; a read error may explain this. The chain carries TRBV6-1 and TRBJ1-1, with D maybe TRBD1 (5 bases). The germline gives CDR1 MNHNS, CDR2 SASEGT. This CDR3 has 11 residues. CDR3 residues: CASSLRLGVIF. The CDR3, as DNA: TGTGCCAGCAGCCTACGTCTGGGGGTGATCTTT.

The V call is TRBV5-8, the J call TRBJ1-1; weak D call: TRBD1 (5 bases). The CDR3 has 14 residues. CDR1 is SGHTS, CDR2 YDEGEE, per germline. Trimming took off 0 bases at V and 5 bases at J, with 11 bases between the two ends. The CDR3 loop reads CASSLGMAGTEAFF. CDR3 DNA sequence: TGTGCCAGCAGCTTGGGTATGGCAGGGACTGAAGCTTTCTTT. The full variable domain, rest sourced from reference TRBV5-8 and TRBJ1-1, is EAGVTQSPTHLIKTRGQQATLRCSPISGHTSVYWYQQALGLGLQFLLWYDEGEERNRGNFPPRFSGRQFPNYSSELNVNALELEDSALYLCASSLGMAGTEAFFGQGTRLTVV.

The V and J genes are TRBV19 and TRBJ1-5; no reliable D call. The V end lost 6 bases, the J end lost 0 bases, and 3 bases lay between the germline ends. The length of the CDR3 is 12 residues. Germline assignment: CDR1 LNHDA and CDR2 SQIVND (reference sequence). The CDR3 DNA reads TGTGCCAGTAGAATTAGCAATCAGCCCCAGCATTTT. Residues: CASRISNQPQHF.

The chain couples TRBV7-6 to TRBJ1-2; TRBD1 is a possible D gene (6 bases). V was trimmed by 0 bases and J by 7 bases, leaving 15 bases between them. The germline V gene has CDR1 SGHVS and CDR2 FNYEAQ. The CDR3 covers 15 residues. CDR3 region: CASSLAGGTISGYTF. The DNA for the CDR3 is TGTGCCAGCAGCTTAGCCGGGGGGACAATATCTGGCTACACCTTC.

The chain joins TRBV6-1 to TRBJ1-1; unclear D gene. Per germline, CDR1 MNHNS and CDR2 SASEGT. With 6 bases removed from V and 11 bases from J, the gap between germline ends came to 13 bases. The CDR3 extends over 11 amino acids. CDR3 nucleotide sequence: TGTGCCAGCAGCGCGAGCCTAGGGGCTTTCTTT. It specifies CASSASLGAFF.

The chain uses TRBV29-1 and TRBJ2-1, with TRBD2 matching over 7 bases. Per the germline V gene, CDR1 is SQVTM and CDR2 is ANQGSEA. The CDR3 has 13 amino acids. The V segment lost 2 bases and the J segment 9 bases; nucleotides outside the gene matches: 7. CDR3 residues: CSVERGREGEQFF. In nucleotides, the CDR3 is TGCAGCGTTGAAAGGGGTAGGGAGGGTGAGCAGTTCTTC.

The chain joins TRBV14 to TRBJ2-1; 10 nucleotides agree with TRBD2. The ends lost 4 bases at V and 6 bases at J; junction bases unmatched: 6. CDR1 is SGHDN, CDR2 FVKESK, per germline. The CDR3 spans 15 residues. The CDR3 sequence: CASSPWTSGSNEQFF. The CDR3 bases are TGTGCCAGCAGCCCTTGGACTAGCGGAAGCAATGAGCAGTTCTTC.

J is TRBJ2-5 and V is TRBV4-3; D not certain. Looked up from germline, CDR1 is LGHNA and CDR2 is YSLEER. CDR3 length equals 15 residues. The germline V and J ends were trimmed by 0 bases and 2 bases, with 10 bases remaining between them. In DNA, the CDR3 is TGCGCCAGCAGCCAAGAGCCTAGAACACAAGAGACCCAGTACTTC. This encodes CASSQEPRTQETQYF.

The chain carries TRBV2 and TRBJ1-2; D unclear. Germline loops: CDR1 SNHLY, CDR2 FYNNEI. V was trimmed by 5 bases and J by 8 bases, leaving 15 bases between them. The length of the CDR3 is 13 residues. The CDR3 bases are TGTGCCAGCAGTCCCCGGGAAACGGCGGGCTACACCTTC. Translating it yields CASSPRETAGYTF. Based on the CDR3 plus reference TRBV2 and TRBJ1-2, the full variable domain is EPEVTQTPSHQVTQMGQEVILRCVPISNHLYFYWYRQILGQKVEFLVSFYNNEISEKSEIFDDQFSVERPDGSNFTLKIRSTKLEDSAMYFCASSPRETAGYTFGSGTRLTVV.

V gene TRBV18 combines with J gene TRBJ1-1; D unresolved. Trimming pared 2 bases from V and 1 base from J, leaving 8 bases between. CDR3 length: 14 residues. Germline CDR1 reads KGHSH; CDR2 reads LQKENI. CDR3 DNA: TGTGCCAGCTCACCAATAACCAGGAACACTGAAGCTTTCTTT. Protein sequence: CASSPITRNTEAFF.

The gene calls are TRBV10-3 and TRBJ2-7; D is perhaps TRBD1 or TRBD2 (5 bases each). Germline V CDR1 and CDR2: ENHRY, SYGVKD. This CDR3 is built from 15 residues. Trimming stripped 3 bases from V and 3 bases from J, with 15 bases between. DNA of the CDR3: TGTGCCATCAGTGATACGAGGGGTCGACTCTACGAGCAGTACTTC. Protein product: CAISDTRGRLYEQYF.

The chain carries TRBV11-2 and TRBJ1-1; possibly TRBD1 for D (5 bases). The germline CDR1 and CDR2 sequences are SGHAT and FQNNGV. The CDR3 spans 19 residues. V was trimmed by 5 bases and J by 2 bases, leaving 27 bases between them. CDR3: CASSPGRGFTRISNTEAFF. CDR3 nucleotides: TGTGCCAGCAGCCCAGGGAGGGGATTCACCCGAATTAGTAACACTGAAGCTTTCTTT.

V and J are TRBV7-2 and TRBJ2-5, with 7 nucleotides matching TRBD2. The germline V gene encodes CDR1 SGHTA and CDR2 FQGNSA. J was trimmed by 3 bases and V by 5 bases; bases with no gene match: 3. The length of the CDR3 is 13 residues. In DNA form, the CDR3 reads TGTGCCAGCAGCCCTACTAGCGAAGAGACCCAGTACTTC. Residues: CASSPTSEETQYF.

The chain carries TRBV14 and TRBJ2-2, with 7 bases identical to TRBD1. Germline assignment: CDR1 SGHDN and CDR2 FVKESK. Germline trimming cut 5 bases from V and 5 bases from J; bases unmatched to any gene: 8. This CDR3 comprises 15 residues. CDR3 nucleotides: TGTGCCAGCAGCGCCCGACAGGGAAGTACCGGGGAGCTGTTTTTT. As protein: CASSARQGSTGELFF.

The V call is TRBV7-9, the J call TRBJ2-1; 7 bases align to TRBD2. After removal of 3 bases from V and 8 bases from J, the junction contained 10 bases not matched to a gene. Germline loops: CDR1 SEHNR, CDR2 FQNEAQ (reference sequence). The CDR3 runs 15 residues. CDR3 residues: CASSFGGLGNDEQFF. DNA of the CDR3: TGTGCCAGCAGCTTCGGCGGACTAGGTAACGATGAGCAGTTCTTC.

This chain joins TRBV10-3 and TRBJ2-5; a possible D gene is TRBD2 (6 bases). Germline CDR1 reads ENHRY; CDR2 reads SYGVKD. The V and J ends lost 0 bases and 5 bases respectively, with 22 bases between them. CDR3 length equals 18 residues. The DNA for the CDR3 is TGTGCCATCAGTGAGTCGATACCCAGCGGACGGGAGCGGGAGACCCAGTACTTC. Protein: CAISESIPSGRERETQYF.

J is TRBJ2-1 and V is TRBV4-1; 9 bases are a match to TRBD2. CDR3 size: 17 residues. The germline V gene has CDR1 MGHRA and CDR2 YSYEKL. V was pared by 4 bases and J by 8 bases, with 15 bases of the junction left unmatched. The CDR3 protein is CASSLSAGGGGRDEQFF. The CDR3 DNA sequence: TGCGCCAGCAGCCTCTCGGCTGGCGGGGGGGGTCGCGATGAGCAGTTCTTC.

V usage is TRBV15 and J usage is TRBJ2-3; D remains ambiguous. The germline CDR1 and CDR2 sequences are LNHNV and YYDKDF (reference sequence). Trimming removed 3 bases from V and 3 bases from J, with 16 bases in between. CDR3 length: 16 residues. CDR3 sequence: CATSRTQFPRTDTQYF. The CDR3 DNA reads TGTGCCACCAGCAGGACCCAGTTTCCCCGTACAGATACGCAGTATTTT.

The genes are TRBV5-4 and TRBJ1-1, with no clear D. V lost 0 bases to trimming and J lost 4 bases, with 13 bases between them. This CDR3 has 15 residues. CDR1 and CDR2 from the germline V gene are SGHNT and YYREEE (reference sequence). CDR3 bases: TGTGCCAGCAGCTTGGAAAGCTGGGGTGGCACTGAAGCTTTCTTT. Translating gives CASSLESWGGTEAFF. Filled out from reference TRBV5-4 and TRBJ1-1, the complete variable domain reads ETGVTQSPTHLIKTRGQQVTLRCSSQSGHNTVSWYQQALGQGPQFIFQYYREEENGRGNFPPRFSGLQFPNYSSELNVNALELDDSALYLCASSLESWGGTEAFFGQGTRLTVV.

This chain joins TRBV4-1 and TRBJ1-3, with D uncertain. The CDR3 totals 16 residues. V was clipped by 0 bases and J by 0 bases, with 9 bases between them. CDR1 and CDR2 from the germline V gene are MGHRA and YSYEKL. CDR3 sequence (DNA): TGCGCCAGCAGCCAAGATGGACCGGGCTCTGGAAACACCATATATTTT. Translation gives CASSQDGPGSGNTIYF.